This paragraph covers one T cell receptor beta chain sequence. Antigen specificity is unknown. The source of the sample is a study of vaccination and CD4 T cells after COVID-19. Treatment: approximately 9-day PBMC culture with coronavirus spike peptide pools or control peptides (ViraFEST assay). Sequencing of cultured CD4+ T cell DNA used the Oncomine TCR Beta short-read assay. Using its own MiXCR run on the PCR reads, TCRdb lists one record per CDR3 protein. This sample has around 20,000 distinct CDR3 sequences, with almost 50% found just once. The sample consisted of CD4+ T cells from blood, cultured in vitro. This TCR came from a human donor who had recovered from COVID-19.

The CDR3 is CASSLALNTEAFF. In DNA form, the CDR3 reads TGTGCCAGCAGCTTGGCGTTGAACACTGAAGCTTTCTTT. This chain connects TRBV5-4 to TRBJ1-1; D is undetermined. Germline-derived CDR1 and CDR2 are SGHNT and YYREEE (reference sequence). The V and J ends lost 0 bases and 0 bases respectively, with 3 bases between them. This CDR3 has 13 residues.